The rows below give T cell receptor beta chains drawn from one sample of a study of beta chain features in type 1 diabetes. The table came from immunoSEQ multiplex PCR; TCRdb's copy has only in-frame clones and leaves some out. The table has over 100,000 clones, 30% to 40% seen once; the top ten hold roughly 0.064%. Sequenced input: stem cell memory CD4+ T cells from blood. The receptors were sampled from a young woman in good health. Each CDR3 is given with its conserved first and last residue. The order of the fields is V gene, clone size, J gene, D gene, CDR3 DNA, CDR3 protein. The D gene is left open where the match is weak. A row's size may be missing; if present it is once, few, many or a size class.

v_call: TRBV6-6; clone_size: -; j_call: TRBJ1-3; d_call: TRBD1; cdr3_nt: TGTGCCAGCAGTTACTCGACAGGGGATGGAAACACCATATATTTT; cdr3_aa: CASSYSTGDGNTIYF
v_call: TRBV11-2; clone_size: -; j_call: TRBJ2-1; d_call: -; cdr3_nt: TGTGCCAGCAGCTTCAATTACAATGAGCAGTTCTTC; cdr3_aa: CASSFNYNEQFF
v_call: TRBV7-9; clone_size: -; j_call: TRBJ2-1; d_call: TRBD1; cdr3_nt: TGTGCCAGCAGCTCCATTTGGACAGGTCCAAGCTCCTACAATGAGCAGTTCTTC; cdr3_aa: CASSSIWTGPSSYNEQFF
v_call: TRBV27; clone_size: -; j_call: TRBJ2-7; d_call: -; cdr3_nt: TGTGCCAGCAGTGCCAGGGGGGCCTCCTACGAGCAGTACTTC; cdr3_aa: CASSARGASYEQYF
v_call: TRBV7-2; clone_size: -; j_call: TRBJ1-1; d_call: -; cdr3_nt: TGTGCCAGCAGCTTCGAGTTGAACACTGAAGCTTTCTTT; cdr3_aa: CASSFELNTEAFF
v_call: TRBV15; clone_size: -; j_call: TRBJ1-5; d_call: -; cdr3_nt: TGTGCCACCAGCAGGGGGAGGGACCAGCCCCAGCATTTT; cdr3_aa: CATSRGRDQPQHF
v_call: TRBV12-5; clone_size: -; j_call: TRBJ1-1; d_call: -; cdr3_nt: TGTGCTAGTGGTTTGAGGCCCCCCCTGGGGCCGAACACTGAAGCTTTCTTT; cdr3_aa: CASGLRPPLGPNTEAFF
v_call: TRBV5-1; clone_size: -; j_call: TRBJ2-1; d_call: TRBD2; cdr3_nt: TGCGCCAGCAGCTTAGAGGGAGCGGGAAATGAGCAGTTCTTC; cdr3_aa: CASSLEGAGNEQFF
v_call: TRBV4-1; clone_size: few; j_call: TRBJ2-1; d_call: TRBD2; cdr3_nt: TGCGCCAGCAGCCAAGTAGGGACTAGCGGGAGAAATGAGCAGTTCTTC; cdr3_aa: CASSQVGTSGRNEQFF
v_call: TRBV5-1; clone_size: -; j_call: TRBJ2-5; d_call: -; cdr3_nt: TGCGCCAGCAGCCCCCAGACTAGAAGCGAGACCCAGTACTTC; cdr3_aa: CASSPQTRSETQYF
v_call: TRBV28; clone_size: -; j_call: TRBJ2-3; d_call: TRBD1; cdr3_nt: TGTGCCAGCAGTTTAGTAGGGGGCGTCACAGATACGCAGTATTTT; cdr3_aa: CASSLVGGVTDTQYF
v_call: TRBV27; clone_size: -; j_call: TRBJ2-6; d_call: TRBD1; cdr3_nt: TGTGCCAGCAGTTCTCAGGGGGCGCCCGGGGCCAACGTCCTGACTTTC; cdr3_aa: CASSSQGAPGANVLTF
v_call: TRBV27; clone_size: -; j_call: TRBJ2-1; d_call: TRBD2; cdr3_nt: TGTGCCAGCAGAGGGAGACTAGCGGGAGATAGCTACAATGAGCAGTTCTTC; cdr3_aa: CASRGRLAGDSYNEQFF
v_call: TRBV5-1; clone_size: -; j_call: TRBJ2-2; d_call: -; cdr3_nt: TGCGCCAGCAGCTTGGATTTGACAGGTGCCCCTCGACGCACCGGGGAGCTGTTTTTT; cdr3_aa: CASSLDLTGAPRRTGELFF
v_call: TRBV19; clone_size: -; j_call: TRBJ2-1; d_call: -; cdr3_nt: TGTGCCAGTGGCCTCCGGGACTTCTCCTACAATGAGCAGTTCTTC; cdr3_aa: CASGLRDFSYNEQFF
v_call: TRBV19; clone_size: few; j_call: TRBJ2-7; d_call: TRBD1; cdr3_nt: TGTGCCAGTAGTATACGAGGGACAGGGAAGGCCTACGAGCAGTACTTC; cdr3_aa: CASSIRGTGKAYEQYF
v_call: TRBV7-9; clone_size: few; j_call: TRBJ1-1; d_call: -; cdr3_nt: TGTGCCAGCAGCTTAGCGGGCAACATGAACACTGAAGCTTTCTTT; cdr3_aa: CASSLAGNMNTEAFF
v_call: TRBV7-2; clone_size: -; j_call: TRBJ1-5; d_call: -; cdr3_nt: TGTGCCAGCAGGATTCAGGGGCATAGCAATCAGCCCCAGCATTTT; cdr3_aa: CASRIQGHSNQPQHF